The present entry profiles one T cell receptor (beta chain) with its context. These data are taken from a study of blood T cell repertoires in COVID-19. Produced via immunoSEQ multiplex PCR; TCRdb's table is partial and in-frame only. The profile covers tens of thousands of clones, with 90% appearing a single time and around 8.3% taken by the ten largest. The CDR3 runs to 17 residues. The germline V gene encodes CDR1 LGHDT and CDR2 YNNKEL (reference sequence). Trimming cost V 5 bases and J 1 base; bases outside gene matches: 9. The sequence derives from a middle-aged woman with active COVID-19. The rearrangement joins TRBV3-1 (or the pseudogene TRBV3-2) to TRBJ1-5, with 9 nucleotides matching TRBD1. The source material was peripheral blood. The CDR3 bases are TGTGCCAGCAGCGGGGACAGGGTCGGTTCGAGCAATCAGCCCCAGCATTTT. It specifies CASSGDRVGSSNQPQHF.